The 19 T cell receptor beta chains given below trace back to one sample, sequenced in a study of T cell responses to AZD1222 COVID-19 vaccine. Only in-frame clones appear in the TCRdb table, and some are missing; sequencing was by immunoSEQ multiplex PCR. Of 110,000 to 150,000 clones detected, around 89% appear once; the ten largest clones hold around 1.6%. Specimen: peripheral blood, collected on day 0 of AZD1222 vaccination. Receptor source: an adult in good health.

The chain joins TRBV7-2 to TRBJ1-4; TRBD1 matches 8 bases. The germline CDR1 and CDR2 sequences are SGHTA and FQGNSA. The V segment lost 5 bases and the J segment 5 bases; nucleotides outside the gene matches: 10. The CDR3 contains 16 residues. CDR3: CASSPPWTGPNEKLFF. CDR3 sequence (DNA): TGTGCCAGCAGCCCGCCTTGGACAGGGCCGAATGAAAAACTGTTTTTT.

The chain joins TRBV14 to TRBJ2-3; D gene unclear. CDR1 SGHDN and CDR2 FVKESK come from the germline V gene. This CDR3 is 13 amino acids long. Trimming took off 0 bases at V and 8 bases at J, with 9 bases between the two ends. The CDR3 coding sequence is TGTGCCAGCAGCCAAGACGTGGGCAGTACGCAGTATTTT. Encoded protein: CASSQDVGSTQYF.

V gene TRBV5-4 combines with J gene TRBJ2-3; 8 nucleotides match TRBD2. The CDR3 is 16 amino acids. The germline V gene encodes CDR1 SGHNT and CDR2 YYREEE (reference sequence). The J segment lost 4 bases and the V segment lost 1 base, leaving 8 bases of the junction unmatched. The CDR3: CASSLNRGGGSDTQYF. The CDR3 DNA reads TGTGCCAGCAGCTTGAATCGTGGCGGGGGGTCAGATACGCAGTATTTT.

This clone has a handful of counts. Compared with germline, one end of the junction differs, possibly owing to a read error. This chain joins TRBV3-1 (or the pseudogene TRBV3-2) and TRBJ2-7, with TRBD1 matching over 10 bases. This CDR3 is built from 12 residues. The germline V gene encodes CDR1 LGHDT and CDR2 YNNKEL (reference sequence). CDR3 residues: CASSQAPGTGVF. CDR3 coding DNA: TGTGCCAGCAGCCAAGCCCCCGGGACAGGGGTCTTC.

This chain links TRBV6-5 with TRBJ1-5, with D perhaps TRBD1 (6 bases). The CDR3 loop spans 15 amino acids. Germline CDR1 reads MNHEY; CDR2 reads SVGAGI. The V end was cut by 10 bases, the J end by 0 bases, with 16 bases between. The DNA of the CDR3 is TGTGCCACCTCCTGGACAGTTAATAGCAATCAGCCCCAGCATTTT. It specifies CATSWTVNSNQPQHF.

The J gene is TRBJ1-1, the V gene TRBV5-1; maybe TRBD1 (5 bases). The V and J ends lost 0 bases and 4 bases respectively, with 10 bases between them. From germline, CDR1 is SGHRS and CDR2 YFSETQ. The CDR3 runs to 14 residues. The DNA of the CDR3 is TGCGCCAGCAGCTTGGAGGTGAGGGGCACTGAAGCTTTCTTT. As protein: CASSLEVRGTEAFF.

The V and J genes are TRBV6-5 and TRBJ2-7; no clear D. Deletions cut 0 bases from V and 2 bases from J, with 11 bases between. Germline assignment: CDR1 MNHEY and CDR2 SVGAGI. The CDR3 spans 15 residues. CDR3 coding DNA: TGTGCCAGCAGTTACTCTTGGACCGGCCCCTACGAGCAGTACTTC. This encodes CASSYSWTGPYEQYF.

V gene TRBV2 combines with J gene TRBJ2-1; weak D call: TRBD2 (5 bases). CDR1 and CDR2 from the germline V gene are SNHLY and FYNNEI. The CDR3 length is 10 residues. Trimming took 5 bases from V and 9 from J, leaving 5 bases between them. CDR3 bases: TGTGCCAGCAGTCGGGGTGAGCAGTTCTTC. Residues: CASSRGEQFF.

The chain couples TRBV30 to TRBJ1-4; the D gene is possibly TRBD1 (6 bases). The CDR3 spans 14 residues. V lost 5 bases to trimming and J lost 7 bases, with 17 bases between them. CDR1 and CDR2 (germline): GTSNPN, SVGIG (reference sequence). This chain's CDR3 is CAWSYRALGEKLFF. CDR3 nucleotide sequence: TGTGCCTGGTCCTACAGGGCGCTCGGTGAAAAACTGTTTTTT.

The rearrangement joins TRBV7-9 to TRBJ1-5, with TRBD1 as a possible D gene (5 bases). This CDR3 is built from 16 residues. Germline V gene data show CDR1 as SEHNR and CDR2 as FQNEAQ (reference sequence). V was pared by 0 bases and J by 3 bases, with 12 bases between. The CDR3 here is CASSLARKDNNQPQHF. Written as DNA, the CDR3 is TGTGCCAGCAGCTTAGCGCGAAAGGACAACAATCAGCCCCAGCATTTT.

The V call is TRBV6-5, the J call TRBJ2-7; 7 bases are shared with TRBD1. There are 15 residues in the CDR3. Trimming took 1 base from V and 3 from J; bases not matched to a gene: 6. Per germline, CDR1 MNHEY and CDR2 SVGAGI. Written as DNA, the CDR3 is TGTGCCAGCAGTTACTTAGGACAGGTCAACTACGAGCAGTACTTC. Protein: CASSYLGQVNYEQYF.

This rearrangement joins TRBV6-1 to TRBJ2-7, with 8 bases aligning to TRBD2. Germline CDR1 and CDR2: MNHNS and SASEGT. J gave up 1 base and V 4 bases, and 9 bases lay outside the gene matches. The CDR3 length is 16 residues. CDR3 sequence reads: CASSVLLSGGSYEQYF. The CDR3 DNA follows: TGTGCCAGCAGTGTATTACTAAGCGGGGGTTCCTACGAGCAGTACTTC.

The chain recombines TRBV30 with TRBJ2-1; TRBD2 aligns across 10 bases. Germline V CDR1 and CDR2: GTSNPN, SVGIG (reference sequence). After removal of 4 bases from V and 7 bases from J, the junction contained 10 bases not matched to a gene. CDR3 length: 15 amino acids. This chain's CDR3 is CAWTPPVAGGNEQFF. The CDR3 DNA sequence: TGTGCCTGGACCCCCCCGGTAGCGGGGGGAAATGAGCAGTTCTTC.

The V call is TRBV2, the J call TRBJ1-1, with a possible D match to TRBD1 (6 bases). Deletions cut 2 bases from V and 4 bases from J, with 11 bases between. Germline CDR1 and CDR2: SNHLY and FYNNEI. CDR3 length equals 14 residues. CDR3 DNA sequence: TGTGCCAGCAGTGAAACGGGGGCGGGCACTGAAGCTTTCTTT. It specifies CASSETGAGTEAFF.

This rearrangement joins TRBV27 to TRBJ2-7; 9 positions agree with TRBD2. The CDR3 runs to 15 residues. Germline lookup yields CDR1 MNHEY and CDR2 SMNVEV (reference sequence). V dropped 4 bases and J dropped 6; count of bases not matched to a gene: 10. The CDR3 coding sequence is TGTGCCAGCAGTTCGTATGTAGCGGGAGTCAGCGAGCAGTACTTC. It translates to CASSSYVAGVSEQYF.

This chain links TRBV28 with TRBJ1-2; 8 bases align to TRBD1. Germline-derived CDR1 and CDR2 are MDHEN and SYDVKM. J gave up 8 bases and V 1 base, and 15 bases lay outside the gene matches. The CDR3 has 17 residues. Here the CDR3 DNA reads TGTGCCAGCAGTTTATTAGGCGGAACAGGGGGACCTGGAGGCTACACCTTC. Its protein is CASSLLGGTGGPGGYTF.

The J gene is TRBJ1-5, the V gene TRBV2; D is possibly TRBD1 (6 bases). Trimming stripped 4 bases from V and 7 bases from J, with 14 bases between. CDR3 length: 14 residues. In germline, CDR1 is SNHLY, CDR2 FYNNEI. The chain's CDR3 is CASSVTGRDQPQHF. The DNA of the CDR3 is TGTGCCAGCAGTGTGACAGGAAGGGACCAGCCCCAGCATTTT.

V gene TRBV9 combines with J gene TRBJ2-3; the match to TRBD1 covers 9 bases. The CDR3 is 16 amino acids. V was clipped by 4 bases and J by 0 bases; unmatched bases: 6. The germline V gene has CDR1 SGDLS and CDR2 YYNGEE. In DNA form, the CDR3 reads TGTGCCAGCAGCCCCCGGACAGGGGCGAGCACAGATACGCAGTATTTT. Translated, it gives CASSPRTGASTDTQYF.

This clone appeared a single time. CDR3 sequence (DNA): TGTGCCAGCAGCTTCAGTGCGGGGGGGGCCGGGGAGCTGTTTTTT. Translated, it gives CASSFSAGGAGELFF. The rearrangement links TRBV7-2 to TRBJ2-2, with 9 bases aligning to TRBD2. The germline gives CDR1 SGHTA, CDR2 FQGNSA. V was pared by 3 bases and J by 6 bases, with 5 bases of the junction left unmatched. The CDR3 runs 15 residues.